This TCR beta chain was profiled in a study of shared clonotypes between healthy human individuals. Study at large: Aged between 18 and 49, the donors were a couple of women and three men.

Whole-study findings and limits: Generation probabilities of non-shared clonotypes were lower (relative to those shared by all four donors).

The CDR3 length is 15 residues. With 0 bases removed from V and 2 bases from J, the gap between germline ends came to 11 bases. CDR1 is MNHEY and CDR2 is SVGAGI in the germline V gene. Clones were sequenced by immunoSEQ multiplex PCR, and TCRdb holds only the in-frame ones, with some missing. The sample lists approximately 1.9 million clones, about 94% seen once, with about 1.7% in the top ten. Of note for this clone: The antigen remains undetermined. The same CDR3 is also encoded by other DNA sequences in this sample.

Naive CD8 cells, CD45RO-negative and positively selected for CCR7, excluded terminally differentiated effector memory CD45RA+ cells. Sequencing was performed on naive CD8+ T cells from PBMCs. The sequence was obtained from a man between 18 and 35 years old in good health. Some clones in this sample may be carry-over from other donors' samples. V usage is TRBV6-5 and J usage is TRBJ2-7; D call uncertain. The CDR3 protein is CASSYSAGPTYEQYF. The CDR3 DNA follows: TGTGCCAGCAGTTACTCGGCCGGGCCAACCTACGAGCAGTACTTC.